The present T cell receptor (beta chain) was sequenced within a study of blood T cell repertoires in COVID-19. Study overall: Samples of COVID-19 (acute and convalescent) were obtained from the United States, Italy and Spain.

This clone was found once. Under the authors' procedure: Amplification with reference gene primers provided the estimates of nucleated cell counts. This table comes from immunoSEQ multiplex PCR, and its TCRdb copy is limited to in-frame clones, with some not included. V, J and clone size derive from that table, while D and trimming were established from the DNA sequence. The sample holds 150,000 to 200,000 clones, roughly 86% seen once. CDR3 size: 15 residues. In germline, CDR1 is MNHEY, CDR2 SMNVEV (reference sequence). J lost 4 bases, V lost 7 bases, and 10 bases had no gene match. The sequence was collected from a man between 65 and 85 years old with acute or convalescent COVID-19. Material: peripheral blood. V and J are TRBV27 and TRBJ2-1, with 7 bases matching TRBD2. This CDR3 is CASNNGLAEYNEQFF. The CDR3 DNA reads TGTGCCAGCAACAACGGGCTAGCGGAATACAATGAGCAGTTCTTC.